One and the same sample provided the 18 T cell receptor beta chains below, sequenced in a study of T-cell memory formation after mild COVID-19. TCRdb reanalysed the 5' RACE reads using MiXCR and keeps one entry per CDR3 protein. This table has 65,000 to 95,000 distinct CDR3 sequences, around 13% appearing once. The sample consisted of PBMCs or a T cell subset sorted from them (not recorded which). The source is a man younger than 35 who had mild COVID-19 (a few samples of this study predate the infection). Cell type and time point are not known.

The gene calls are TRBV9 and TRBJ2-7, with 7 nucleotides matching TRBD1. Trimming removed 8 bases from V and 1 base from J; junction bases left unmatched: 3. This CDR3 has 12 amino acids. The germline gives CDR1 SGDLS, CDR2 YYNGEE. CDR3: CARQGPSYEQYF. The DNA for the CDR3 is TGTGCCAGACAGGGGCCTTCCTACGAGCAGTACTTC.

This clonotype has only one observation. The J gene is TRBJ2-2, the V gene TRBV19; unclear D gene. The germline CDR1 and CDR2 sequences are LNHDA and SQIVND (reference sequence). The CDR3 is 14 amino acids. Between the trimmed V and J ends, which lost 3 bases and 4 bases, there was a span of 9 bases. The CDR3 nucleotides read TGTGCCAGTAGTATGATGTCGGGCACCGGGGAGCTGTTTTTT. It codes for CASSMMSGTGELFF.

This sequence joins TRBV27 and TRBJ2-1; TRBD2 aligns across 8 bases. V trimming: 5 bases; J trimming: 6 bases; junction bases outside the gene matches: 9. The CDR3 contains 15 residues. CDR1 is MNHEY, CDR2 SMNVEV, per germline (reference sequence). This chain's CDR3 is CASSTLPSGGNEQFF. In DNA form, the CDR3 reads TGTGCCAGCAGTACTTTACCGAGCGGGGGCAATGAGCAGTTCTTC.

A few counts support this clonotype. The rearrangement links TRBV7-9 to TRBJ2-7, with TRBD2 identical over 9 bases. CDR1 is SEHNR, CDR2 FQNEAQ, per germline (reference sequence). V lost 5 bases to trimming and J lost 5 bases; unmatched junction nucleotides: 10. The length of the CDR3 is 15 residues. CDR3 amino acids: CASSPRVAGAHEQYF. The CDR3 DNA is TGTGCCAGCAGCCCCCGGGTAGCGGGGGCCCACGAGCAGTACTTC.

The V and J genes are TRBV7-2 and TRBJ1-5, with a possible D match to TRBD1 (5 bases). V was trimmed by 2 bases and J by 4 bases, leaving 12 bases between them. The germline V gene has CDR1 SGHTA and CDR2 FQGNSA. The CDR3 spans 15 residues. CDR3 region: CASSLQGYRNQPQHF. As DNA, the CDR3 is TGTGCCAGCAGCTTACAGGGTTATAGGAATCAGCCCCAGCATTTT.

The genes are TRBV7-3 and TRBJ1-1; D gene unclear. CDR3 size: 14 residues. Looked up from germline, CDR1 is SGHTA and CDR2 is FQGTGA. V dropped 2 bases and J dropped 2 bases, with 9 bases sitting between them. CDR3: CASSLDVLNTEAFF. CDR3 DNA: TGTGCCAGCAGCTTAGACGTACTTAACACTGAAGCTTTCTTT.

This clonotype has more than one count but fewer than ten. V gene TRBV5-4 combines with J gene TRBJ1-1; no firm D call. The germline V gene encodes CDR1 SGHNT and CDR2 YYREEE (reference sequence). The CDR3 is 14 amino acids. V lost 1 base and J lost 1, with 8 bases in between. Written as DNA, the CDR3 is TGTGCCAGCAGCTTGACGATCGGGAACACTGAAGCTTTCTTT. This encodes CASSLTIGNTEAFF.

The genes are TRBV12-3 or TRBV12-4 and TRBJ2-7; 10 bases are shared with TRBD1. The CDR3 runs 14 residues. J gave up 4 bases and V 5 bases, and 5 bases lay outside the gene matches. The CDR3 region is CASSPGQGLYEQYF. As DNA, the CDR3 is TGTGCCAGCAGTCCGGGACAGGGGTTGTACGAGCAGTACTTC.

This rearrangement joins TRBV28 to TRBJ2-3, with 9 bases identical to TRBD2. Germline V CDR1 and CDR2: MDHEN, SYDVKM. This CDR3 region has 16 residues. The V segment lost 3 bases and the J segment 6 bases; nucleotides outside the gene matches: 10. The CDR3 DNA reads as TGTGCCAGCAGTTTCCTGCTAGCGGGGAGCGGGGATACGCAGTATTTT. This codes for CASSFLLAGSGDTQYF.

The chain employs TRBV14 and TRBJ2-1; TRBD1 is a possible D gene (6 bases). With 4 bases removed from V and 4 bases from J, the gap between germline ends came to 17 bases. From germline, CDR1 is SGHDN and CDR2 FVKESK. This CDR3 is 16 amino acids long. The CDR3: CASSLQPQGLYNEQFF. DNA for the CDR3: TGTGCCAGCAGCCTACAACCACAGGGCTTATACAATGAGCAGTTCTTC.

The rearrangement uses TRBV6-6 and TRBJ2-2; the match to TRBD2 covers 9 bases. The CDR3 is 17 amino acids. Per germline, CDR1 MNHNY and CDR2 SVGAGI (reference sequence). Trimming took 0 bases from V and 4 from J; bases not matched to a gene: 6. CDR3 protein: CASSYSRGGAFTGELFF. CDR3 bases: TGTGCCAGCAGTTACTCGCGGGGGGGGGCATTCACCGGGGAGCTGTTTTTT.

In the case of this clonotype: The junction and the germline gene differ at one end; a read error may be behind it. The rearrangement uses TRBV7-9 and TRBJ1-1, with a weak D call TRBD1 (5 bases). The CDR3 totals 14 residues. CDR1 and CDR2 (germline): SEHNR, FQNEAQ (reference sequence). DNA of the CDR3: TGTGCCAGCTCGCCTGGGGGGTTGAACGCTGAAGCTTTCTTT. It specifies CASSPGGLNAEAFF.

The table lists this clonotype with a few counts. The rearrangement joins TRBV4-2 to TRBJ2-5; D is undetermined. The CDR3 spans 15 residues. The germline V gene encodes CDR1 LGHNA and CDR2 YNFKEQ. V shed 0 bases and J shed 5 bases, with 13 bases lying between them. This CDR3 is CASSQDYRPHETQYF. CDR3 sequence (DNA): TGTGCCAGCAGCCAAGACTATCGGCCACACGAGACCCAGTACTTC.

In its sample, this clonotype was seen a few times. The genes are TRBV6-6 and TRBJ1-2, with 7 bases matching TRBD1. This CDR3 has 14 residues. The junction had 4 bases not matched to a gene; V was cut back by 2 bases and J by 4 bases. Per the germline V gene, CDR1 is MNHNY and CDR2 is SVGAGI (reference sequence). The CDR3 region has the DNA TGTGCCAGCAGTTACCGAGACAGGGTCTATGGCTACACCTTC. Translating it yields CASSYRDRVYGYTF.

The V and J genes are TRBV2 and TRBJ2-2; 11 nucleotides match TRBD2. Germline-derived CDR1 and CDR2 are SNHLY and FYNNEI. CDR3 length equals 23 residues. Losses at the gene ends were 4 bases for V and 1 base for J; bases not matched to a gene: 23. The CDR3 sequence is CASSAPGKTSGDLNKGNTGELFF. Here the CDR3 DNA reads TGTGCCAGCAGTGCCCCCGGCAAGACTAGCGGGGACCTCAACAAGGGGAACACCGGGGAGCTGTTTTTT.

This clonotype was detected only a few times. This chain connects TRBV4-3 to TRBJ2-6; 8 bases are a match to TRBD1. The CDR3 spans 16 residues. V was pared by 8 bases and J by 0 bases, with 6 bases of the junction left unmatched. Germline V CDR1 and CDR2: LGHNA, YSLEER. This CDR3 reads CASGFDRGSGANVLTF. CDR3 in DNA: TGCGCCAGCGGGTTTGACAGGGGCTCTGGGGCCAACGTCCTGACTTTC.

The genes are TRBV6-2 or TRBV6-3 and TRBJ2-3, with TRBD2 matching over 12 bases. The length of the CDR3 is 15 residues. CDR1 MNHEY and CDR2 SVGEGT come from the germline V gene. Losses at the gene ends were 6 bases for V and 1 base for J; bases not matched to a gene: 2. CDR3 sequence reads: CASRRLAGGTDTQYF. CDR3 bases: TGTGCCAGCAGGCGACTAGCGGGGGGCACAGATACGCAGTATTTT.

This clonotype was recorded many times. The V gene is TRBV7-2, the J gene TRBJ2-5; D might be TRBD2 (5 bases). Trimming took 5 bases from V and 5 from J, leaving 18 bases between them. CDR3 size: 15 residues. Germline CDR1 SGHTA, CDR2 FQGNSA. This CDR3 is CASSTLSGGVETQYF. DNA of the CDR3: TGTGCCAGCAGCACCTTGAGTGGAGGCGTGGAGACCCAGTACTTC.